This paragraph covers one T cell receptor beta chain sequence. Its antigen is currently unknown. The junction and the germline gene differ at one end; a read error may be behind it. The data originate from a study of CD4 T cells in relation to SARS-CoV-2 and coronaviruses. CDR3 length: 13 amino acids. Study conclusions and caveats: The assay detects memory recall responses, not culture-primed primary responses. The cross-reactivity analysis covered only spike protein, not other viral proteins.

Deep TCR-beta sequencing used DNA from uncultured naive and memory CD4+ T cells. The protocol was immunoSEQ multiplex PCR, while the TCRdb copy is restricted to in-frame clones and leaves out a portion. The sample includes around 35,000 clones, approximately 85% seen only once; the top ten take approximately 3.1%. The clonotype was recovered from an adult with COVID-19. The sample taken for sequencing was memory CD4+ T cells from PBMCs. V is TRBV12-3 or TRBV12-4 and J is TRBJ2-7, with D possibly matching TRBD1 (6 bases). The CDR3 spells CASSDRSSFEQYF. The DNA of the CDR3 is TGTGCCAGCAGTGACAGGAGTTCCTTCGAGCAGTACTTC.